One sample yielded the 32 T cell receptor beta chains listed below, sequenced in a study of blood T cell repertoires in COVID-19. TCRdb's table, derived via immunoSEQ multiplex PCR, lists solely in-frame clones and lacks some. The top ten clones hold 3% to 4% of a sample with 180,000 or so clones, approximately 90% of them seen once. Sequences were obtained from peripheral blood. These receptors all come from a young man with active or convalescent COVID-19.

The V call is TRBV7-2, the J call TRBJ1-2, with TRBD1 matching 7 bases. J gave up 7 bases and V 3 bases, and 5 bases lay outside the gene matches. Germline CDR1 and CDR2: SGHTA and FQGNSA. The length of the CDR3 is 13 residues. The CDR3 loop is CASSLLDRPGYTF. The CDR3 DNA sequence: TGTGCCAGCAGCTTGCTGGACAGGCCTGGCTACACCTTC.

This clone appeared a single time. This chain connects TRBV5-4 to TRBJ2-3; 8 nucleotides align to TRBD2. Germline trimming cut 4 bases from V and 3 bases from J; bases unmatched to any gene: 10. Germline CDR1 is SGHNT and CDR2 is YYREEE (reference sequence). This CDR3 is built from 16 residues. The CDR3 loop is CASSPGTRGPTDTQYF. The CDR3 region has the DNA TGTGCCAGCAGCCCGGGGACTAGGGGACCTACAGATACGCAGTATTTT.

This clone was found a few times. The rearrangement joins TRBV21-1 to TRBJ1-6; the D call TRBD1 from the table was never checked on the DNA. TRBV21-1 is listed as a pseudogene. The CDR3 is 20 amino acids. CDR3 protein: CASSRRLPGQGGSYNSPLHF. CDR3 sequence (DNA): TGTGCCAGCAGTCGGCGGTTACCGGGACAGGGGGGCTCCTATAATTCACCCCTCCACTTT.

The gene calls are TRBV10-3 and TRBJ1-1; 8 nucleotides match TRBD1. With 4 bases clipped from V and 0 bases from J, the junction kept 16 bases outside the gene matches. The CDR3 has 19 amino acids. The V gene's germline CDR1 is ENHRY and CDR2 SYGVKD. The CDR3 DNA follows: TGTGCCATCAGTGGGTCTCTGCCGAGACAGGGGAGAATGAACACTGAAGCTTTCTTT. It codes for CAISGSLPRQGRMNTEAFF.

Notes on this clone: Additional DNA sequences in this sample encode the identical CDR3. This rearrangement joins TRBV5-1 to TRBJ2-5, with 7 bases identical to TRBD1. V gave up 4 bases and J gave up 2 bases; unmatched junction bases: 5. Germline assignment: CDR1 SGHRS and CDR2 YFSETQ. The CDR3 consists of 14 residues. Written as DNA, the CDR3 is TGCGCCAGCAGCCCCGGGACAGCTCAAGAGACCCAGTACTTC. Encoded protein: CASSPGTAQETQYF.

The chain employs TRBV12-3 or TRBV12-4 and TRBJ1-5, with D possibly matching TRBD1 (6 bases). The V gene lost 8 bases and the J gene lost 7 bases, with 15 bases spanning the gap. CDR3 size: 13 residues. The CDR3 reads CASQGGRLQPQHF. CDR3 sequence (DNA): TGTGCCAGCCAAGGGGGAAGGCTGCAGCCCCAGCATTTT.

V gene TRBV3-1 (or the pseudogene TRBV3-2) combines with J gene TRBJ1-2, with D uncertain. This CDR3 has 12 residues. Germline V gene sequence: CDR1 LGHDT, CDR2 YNNKEL (reference sequence). The V gene lost 8 bases and the J gene lost 2 bases, with 9 bases spanning the gap. CDR3 protein: CASYILNYGYTF. CDR3 nucleotide sequence: TGTGCCAGCTACATTCTCAACTATGGCTACACCTTC.

In regard to this clone: One end of the junction varies from germline; a read error may be responsible. The rearrangement joins TRBV2 to TRBJ2-7, with a weak D call TRBD2 (7 bases). Germline V gene sequence: CDR1 SNHLY, CDR2 FYNNEI. This CDR3 contains 12 residues. Here the CDR3 reads CASEKGGRQTDF. The DNA for the CDR3 is TGTGCCAGCGAAAAGGGGGGGAGACAGACTGACTTC.

The chain has TRBV27 and TRBJ1-6; D possibly corresponds to TRBD1 (6 bases). Trimming removed 5 bases at V and 7 bases at J, with 21 bases between. This CDR3 is 17 amino acids long. In germline, CDR1 is MNHEY, CDR2 SMNVEV (reference sequence). CDR3 region: CASSTFPPTGPNSPLHF. CDR3 sequence (DNA): TGTGCCAGCAGTACATTCCCCCCGACAGGCCCCAATTCACCCCTCCACTTT.

The chain joins TRBV7-6 to TRBJ2-7, with D perhaps TRBD2 (5 bases). In germline, CDR1 is SGHVS, CDR2 FNYEAQ. Trimming cost V 2 bases and J 0 bases, with 14 bases left between them. The CDR3 spans 16 residues. In nucleotides, the CDR3 is TGTGCCAGCAGCTTAAGCGTAGACGGACTCTCCTACGAGCAGTACTTC. Protein: CASSLSVDGLSYEQYF.

This clone was seen once. A junction boundary mismatches the germline segment, possibly from a read error. The chain links TRBV6-1 to TRBJ2-7; TRBD2 agrees at 8 bases. This CDR3 comprises 13 residues. The V gene's germline CDR1 is MNHNS and CDR2 SASEGT. DNA of the CDR3: TGTGCCAGCAGTAAAGCGGGAGTAGGCGAGCAGTACTTC. This codes for CASSKAGVGEQYF.

The rearrangement joins TRBV4-1 to TRBJ2-7; tentatively, D is TRBD1 (7 bases). The CDR3 consists of 14 residues. The V end lost 4 bases, the J end lost 7 bases, and 17 bases lay between the germline ends. In germline, CDR1 is MGHRA, CDR2 YSYEKL. The DNA of the CDR3 is TGCGCCAGCAGCCTCCTACCAGGGGGGCTTGAGCAGTACGTC. Protein sequence: CASSLLPGGLEQYV.

The V call is TRBV4-1, the J call TRBJ2-5; TRBD1 aligns across 8 bases. The CDR3 contains 16 residues. The V and J ends lost 0 bases and 4 bases, in that order; junction bases with no gene match: 7. Germline lookup yields CDR1 MGHRA and CDR2 YSYEKL. The DNA of the CDR3 is TGCGCCAGCAGCCAAGAGTCGGCAGGGGGCTTAGAGACCCAGTACTTC. It yields the protein CASSQESAGGLETQYF.

The gene calls are TRBV10-1 and TRBJ2-5; D remains ambiguous. The CDR3 is made up of 12 amino acids. V was trimmed by 4 bases and J by 3 bases, leaving 6 bases between them. Germline V CDR1 and CDR2: WNHNN, SYGVQD (reference sequence). CDR3 loop: CASSGLEETQYF. DNA for the CDR3: TGCGCCAGCAGTGGGCTAGAAGAGACCCAGTACTTC.

The rearrangement joins TRBV28 to TRBJ2-7; a weak D match, TRBD2 (6 bases). V shed 6 bases and J shed 3 bases, with 6 bases lying between them. Germline CDR1 reads MDHEN; CDR2 reads SYDVKM. The CDR3 is 11 residues long. The CDR3 protein is CASRGGYEQYV. The CDR3 region has the DNA TGTGCCAGCAGGGGGGGCTACGAGCAGTACGTC.

The rearrangement uses TRBV5-4 and TRBJ1-3; 8 nucleotides agree with TRBD1. V dropped 0 bases and J dropped 1; count of bases not matched to a gene: 6. Germline lookup yields CDR1 SGHNT and CDR2 YYREEE (reference sequence). The length of the CDR3 is 17 residues. The chain's CDR3 is CASSLAGQGASGNTIYF. The CDR3 nucleotides are TGTGCCAGCAGCTTGGCCGGGCAGGGGGCATCTGGAAACACCATATATTTT.

The V and J genes are TRBV9 and TRBJ1-2, with 10 bases matching TRBD1. There are 15 residues in the CDR3. The V and J ends lost 5 bases and 4 bases, in that order; junction bases with no gene match: 8. CDR1 and CDR2 from the germline V gene are SGDLS and YYNGEE. The CDR3 loop reads CASRAPGQGSYGYTF. The CDR3 nucleotides are TGTGCCAGCAGAGCACCGGGACAGGGGTCCTATGGCTACACCTTC.

The J gene is TRBJ2-7, the V gene TRBV9; possible D gene TRBD2, 6 bases. In germline, CDR1 is SGDLS, CDR2 YYNGEE. V was trimmed by 3 bases and J by 1 base, leaving 14 bases between them. The CDR3 sequence is 15 residues long. CDR3 sequence: CASSAFGGESYEQYF. DNA of the CDR3: TGTGCCAGCAGCGCCTTCGGGGGTGAATCCTACGAGCAGTACTTC.

This clone has just a few counts. V gene TRBV7-9 combines with J gene TRBJ1-1, with 10 bases that match TRBD1. Germline V CDR1 and CDR2: SEHNR, FQNEAQ (reference sequence). This CDR3 is 16 amino acids long. With V trimmed by 4 bases and J by 5 bases, 10 bases remained unmatched. The CDR3 reads CASSSPRTGGGTEAFF. For the CDR3, the DNA is TGTGCCAGCAGCTCTCCCCGGACAGGGGGAGGAACTGAAGCTTTCTTT.

V and J are TRBV19 and TRBJ2-1, with 8 positions matching TRBD2. Germline loops: CDR1 LNHDA, CDR2 SQIVND (reference sequence). With V trimmed by 4 bases and J by 0 bases, 5 bases remained unmatched. The CDR3 covers 16 residues. CDR3 nucleotide sequence: TGTGCCAGTAGTACTCAGCGGGGGAGCTCCTACAATGAGCAGTTCTTC. Translation: CASSTQRGSSYNEQFF.

The V call is TRBV7-9, the J call TRBJ1-5; 8 bases match TRBD1. The CDR3 runs to 15 residues. Germline values: CDR1 SEHNR, CDR2 FQNEAQ (reference sequence). With 5 bases clipped from V and 10 bases from J, the junction kept 13 bases outside the gene matches. Here the CDR3 DNA reads TGTGCCAGCAGCGAGGGACAGGCAGGGGTCGAACCCCAGCATTTT. Translation gives CASSEGQAGVEPQHF. The whole variable domain, remainder taken from reference TRBV7-9 and TRBJ1-5, is DTGVSQNPRHKITKRGQNVTFRCDPISEHNRLYWYRQTLGQGPEFLTYFQNEAQLEKSRLLSDRFSAERPKGSFSTLEIQRTEQGDSAMYLCASSEGQAGVEPQHFGDGTRLSIL.

This clone has just one count. The V call is TRBV9, the J call TRBJ2-1; 7 bases align to TRBD1. The V gene end was trimmed by 3 bases and the J gene end by 5 bases; junction bases not matched to a gene: 5. Germline V gene sequence: CDR1 SGDLS, CDR2 YYNGEE. This CDR3 spans 14 amino acids. Here the CDR3 reads CASSARGQNNEQFF. CDR3 nucleotide sequence: TGTGCCAGCAGCGCGAGGGGACAGAACAATGAGCAGTTCTTC.

The sample holds one count of this clone. The chain links TRBV10-3 to TRBJ1-3; 11 nucleotides agree with TRBD1. The V gene's germline CDR1 is ENHRY and CDR2 SYGVKD. After removal of 4 bases from V and 4 bases from J, the junction contained 6 bases not matched to a gene. The CDR3 runs to 16 residues. The DNA for the CDR3 is TGTGCCATCAGTGGTGGGACAGGGGGTATCGGAAACACCATATATTTT. Amino acid sequence: CAISGGTGGIGNTIYF.

This clone came up once. CDR3 DNA sequence: TGTGCCAGCAGCCGGGTTGGTCGGGATACCTACGAGCAGTACGTC. The encoded protein is CASSRVGRDTYEQYV. V gene TRBV5-6 combines with J gene TRBJ2-7; tentatively, D is TRBD2 (5 bases). CDR3 length: 15 residues. CDR1 is SGHDT, CDR2 YYEEEE, per germline. V was pared by 4 bases and J by 2 bases, with 16 bases between.

The chain combines TRBV28 with TRBJ1-3, with TRBD1 as a possible D gene (5 bases). Trimming left V 5 bases short and J 2 bases short, with 10 bases between. Per germline, CDR1 MDHEN and CDR2 SYDVKM. This CDR3 has 14 amino acids. CDR3 nucleotides: TGTGCCAGCAGTGCCTCAGGGACTGGAAACACCATATATTTT. Residues: CASSASGTGNTIYF.

The genes are TRBV10-3 and TRBJ1-5, with 7 bases matching TRBD1. This CDR3 region has 14 residues. The V gene end was trimmed by 6 bases and the J gene end by 3 bases; junction bases not matched to a gene: 5. Germline values: CDR1 ENHRY, CDR2 SYGVKD. CDR3: CAISHGTDNQPQHF. As DNA, the CDR3 is TGTGCCATCAGCCACGGGACAGACAATCAGCCCCAGCATTTT.

V usage is TRBV28 and J usage is TRBJ1-5, with unresolved D. V was shortened by 6 bases and J by 2 bases, with 23 bases between the two germline ends. CDR1 and CDR2 from the germline V gene are MDHEN and SYDVKM. The CDR3 covers 18 residues. The CDR3: CASSAAGNPLLGNQPQHF. The CDR3 DNA reads TGTGCCAGCAGCGCGGCGGGGAACCCTCTTCTCGGCAATCAGCCCCAGCATTTT.

CDR3 coding DNA: TGTGCCAGTAGTACCTTTCCCGGGAGACCAGATACGCAGTATTTT. This sequence encodes CASSTFPGRPDTQYF. The chain couples TRBV19 to TRBJ2-3; weak D call: TRBD2 (6 bases). V dropped 4 bases and J dropped 4 bases, with 15 bases sitting between them. In germline, CDR1 is LNHDA, CDR2 SQIVND (reference sequence). The CDR3 is made up of 15 amino acids. Together with reference TRBV19 and TRBJ2-3, the CDR3 gives the full variable domain: DGGITQSPKYLFRKEGQNVTLSCEQNLNHDAMYWYRQDPGQGLRLIYYSQIVNDFQKGDIAEGYSVSREKKESFPLTVTSAQKNPTAFYLCASSTFPGRPDTQYFGPGTRLTVL.

As DNA, the CDR3 is TGTGCCAGTAGTAAGAATAGCGGGATCACAGATACGCAGTATTTT. Protein sequence: CASSKNSGITDTQYF. The chain joins TRBV19 to TRBJ2-3, with TRBD2 identical over 8 bases. There are 15 residues in the CDR3. Germline CDR1 LNHDA, CDR2 SQIVND (reference sequence). V shed 4 bases, J shed 2 bases, and the junction held 5 bases outside the gene matches. The full variable domain, completed using reference TRBV19 and TRBJ2-3, is DGGITQSPKYLFRKEGQNVTLSCEQNLNHDAMYWYRQDPGQGLRLIYYSQIVNDFQKGDIAEGYSVSREKKESFPLTVTSAQKNPTAFYLCASSKNSGITDTQYFGPGTRLTVL.

V usage is TRBV9 and J usage is TRBJ2-3; 8 nucleotides align to TRBD2. Per germline, CDR1 SGDLS and CDR2 YYNGEE. V lost 2 bases to trimming and J lost 2 bases; unmatched junction nucleotides: 13. The CDR3 has 18 amino acids. CDR3 sequence reads: CASSVVGGAGVNTDTQYF. The CDR3 DNA reads TGTGCCAGCAGCGTGGTGGGTGGAGCGGGGGTGAACACAGATACGCAGTATTTT.

The chain joins TRBV24-1 to TRBJ1-1; possibly TRBD1 for D (6 bases). V dropped 3 bases and J dropped 4 bases, with 14 bases sitting between them. CDR3 length: 15 residues. CDR1 KGHDR and CDR2 SFDVKD come from the germline V gene. CDR3 residues: CATSDAGQGSTEAFF. The CDR3 DNA reads TGTGCCACCAGTGATGCAGGTCAGGGGAGCACTGAAGCTTTCTTT.

The V call is TRBV27, the J call TRBJ2-7; 10 bases are shared with TRBD1. The CDR3 runs 15 residues. Germline loops: CDR1 MNHEY, CDR2 SMNVEV (reference sequence). V was pared by 0 bases and J by 3 bases, with 2 bases of the junction left unmatched. The CDR3 here is CASSLSRTGGYEQYF. The CDR3, as DNA: TGTGCCAGCAGTTTATCAAGGACAGGGGGCTACGAGCAGTACTTC.